This T cell receptor beta chain was sequenced during a study of early T cells in non-severe SARS-CoV-2 infection. Overall study: Chains stayed unpaired after sequencing of bulk RNA from unsorted whole blood.

This clonotype occurred a few times. Each CDR3 protein is one row after TCRdb ran MiXCR on the 5' RACE reads. The table lists around 58,000 distinct CDR3 sequences, roughly 7.6% of them singletons, with 10% in the top ten. The source material was whole blood, sampled at baseline. The TCR comes from an adult who was a healthcare worker with PCR-confirmed SARS-CoV-2 infection or an uninfected control (not recorded which).

CDR3: CASSLAAGAYNEQFF. The CDR3 DNA sequence: TGCGCCAGCAGCTTGGCGGCGGGAGCCTACAATGAGCAGTTCTTC. The gene calls are TRBV5-1 and TRBJ2-1; TRBD2 matches 7 bases. CDR3 length equals 15 residues. V shed 0 bases, J shed 2 bases, and the junction held 2 bases outside the gene matches. Germline V gives CDR1 SGHRS, CDR2 YFSETQ.